The present TCR beta chain was sequenced within a study of beta chain features in type 1 diabetes. Whole-study results and caveats: No resolution was reached here on whether HLA type influences TCRB rearrangement. The similarity of naive, central memory and Treg TCRB repertoires appeared greater among patients than among healthy donors.

This clone has a handful of counts. Its antigen is currently unknown. The authors reverse transcribed all of the isolated RNA, so sequencing captured expressed TCRB transcripts. Sequencing used immunoSEQ multiplex PCR; TCRdb keeps in-frame clones, though not all of them. The table has about 40,000 clones, roughly 49% seen once. The CDR3 consists of 13 residues. V was trimmed by 4 bases and J by 14 bases, leaving 18 bases between them. Germline values: CDR1 MDHEN, CDR2 SYDVKM. The clonotype originates from a woman aged 18-29 years in good health. This chain links TRBV28 with TRBJ2-1, with D possibly matching TRBD2 (6 bases). The sequenced sample was central memory CD4+ T cells from blood. The CDR3 here is CASSSTFGLLKFF. CDR3 in DNA: TGTGCCAGCAGTTCAACGTTCGGACTATTGAAGTTCTTC.